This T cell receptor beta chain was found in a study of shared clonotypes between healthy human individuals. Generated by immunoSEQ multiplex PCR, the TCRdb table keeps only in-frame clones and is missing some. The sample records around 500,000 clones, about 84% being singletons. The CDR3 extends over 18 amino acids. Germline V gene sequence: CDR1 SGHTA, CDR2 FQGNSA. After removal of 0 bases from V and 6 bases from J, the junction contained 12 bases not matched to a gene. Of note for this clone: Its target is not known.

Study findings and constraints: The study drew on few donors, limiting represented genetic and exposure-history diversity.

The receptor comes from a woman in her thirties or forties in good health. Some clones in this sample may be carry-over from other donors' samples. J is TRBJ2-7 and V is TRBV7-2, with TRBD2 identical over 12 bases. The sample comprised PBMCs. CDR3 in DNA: TGTGCCAGCAGCTTAGCCCCAACAAGGACTAGCGGGATACCCGAGCAGTACTTC. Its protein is CASSLAPTRTSGIPEQYF.